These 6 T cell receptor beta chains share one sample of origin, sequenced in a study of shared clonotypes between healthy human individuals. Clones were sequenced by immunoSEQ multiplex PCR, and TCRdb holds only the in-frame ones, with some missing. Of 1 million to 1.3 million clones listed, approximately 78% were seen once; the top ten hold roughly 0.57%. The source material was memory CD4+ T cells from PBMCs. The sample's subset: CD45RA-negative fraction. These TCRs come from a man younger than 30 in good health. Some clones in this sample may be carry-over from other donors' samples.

The DNA for the CDR3 is TGTGCCAGCAGCGTGACAGGGTTTGATACGCAGTATTTT. Encoded protein: CASSVTGFDTQYF. V usage is TRBV7-8 and J usage is TRBJ2-3; TRBD1 matches at 7 bases. V shed 5 bases and J 6 bases; nucleotides not matched to a gene: 5. Germline-derived CDR1 and CDR2 are SGHVS and FQNEAQ. This CDR3 contains 13 residues.

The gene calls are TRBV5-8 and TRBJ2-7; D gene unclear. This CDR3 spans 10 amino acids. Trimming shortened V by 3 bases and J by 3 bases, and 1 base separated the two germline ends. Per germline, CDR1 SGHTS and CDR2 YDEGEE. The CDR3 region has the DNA TGTGCCAGCAGCTACTACGAGCAGTACTTC. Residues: CASSYYEQYF.

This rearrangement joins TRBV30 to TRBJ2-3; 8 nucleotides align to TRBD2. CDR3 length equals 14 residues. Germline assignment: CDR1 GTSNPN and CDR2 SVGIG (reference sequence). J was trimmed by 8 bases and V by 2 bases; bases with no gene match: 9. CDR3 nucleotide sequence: TGTGCCTGGAGTTGGCGGGAGGTTGTTAGTACGCAGTATTTT. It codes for CAWSWREVVSTQYF.

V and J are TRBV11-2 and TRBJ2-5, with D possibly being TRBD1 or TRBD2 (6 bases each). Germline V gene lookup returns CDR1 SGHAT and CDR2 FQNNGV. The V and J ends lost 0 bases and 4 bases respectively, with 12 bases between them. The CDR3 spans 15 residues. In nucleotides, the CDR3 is TGTGCCAGCAGCTTAGAGGGGGGCCGAGGAGAGACCCAGTACTTC. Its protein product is CASSLEGGRGETQYF.

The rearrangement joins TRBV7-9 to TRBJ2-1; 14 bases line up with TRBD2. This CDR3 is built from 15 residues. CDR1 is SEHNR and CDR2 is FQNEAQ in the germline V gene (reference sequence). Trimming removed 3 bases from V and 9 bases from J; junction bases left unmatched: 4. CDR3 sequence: CASSFRTSGRSEQFF. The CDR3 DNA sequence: TGTGCCAGCAGCTTTAGGACTAGCGGGAGGTCTGAGCAGTTCTTC.

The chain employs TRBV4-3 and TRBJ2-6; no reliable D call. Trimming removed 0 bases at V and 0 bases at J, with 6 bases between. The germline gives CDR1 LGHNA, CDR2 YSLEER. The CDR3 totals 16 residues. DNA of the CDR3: TGCGCCAGCAGCCAAGACCGATACTCTGGGGCCAACGTCCTGACTTTC. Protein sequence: CASSQDRYSGANVLTF.